This entry is about one TCR beta chain. Its antigen remains unidentified. The data were taken from a study of T cell clones after liver transplantation. TCRdb keeps only in-frame clones here, not all; method: immunoSEQ multiplex PCR. The sample lists 55,000 to 70,000 clones; about 91% were seen once. Overall study results and limits: A significant post-transplant drop in circulating graft-donor-reactive CD4 TCRbeta sequences occurred in most of the 8 subjects.

CD3+CD4+ and CD3+CD8+ cells were FACS-sorted from thawed unstimulated PBMCs. Germline lookup yields CDR1 LNHDA and CDR2 SQIVND (reference sequence). V was clipped by 3 bases and J by 4 bases, with 12 bases between them. The CDR3 extends over 14 amino acids. Material: CD4+ T cells from blood, obtained around 25 months after liver transplant. This TCR derives from a human patient who received a liver transplant. The graft donor may have given rise to some T cells. The J gene is TRBJ2-5, the V gene TRBV19, with a weak D call TRBD2 (5 bases). The CDR3: CASSMLGIAETQYF. CDR3 sequence (DNA): TGTGCCAGTAGTATGCTCGGGATCGCAGAGACCCAGTACTTC.